These 17 T cell receptor beta chains originate from one sample sequenced in a study of blood T cell repertoires in COVID-19. The repertoire was sequenced with immunoSEQ multiplex PCR; TCRdb's copy has only in-frame clones and lacks some. The sample shows a few hundred thousand clones, around 87% of them seen only once. Input material: peripheral blood. Receptors were obtained from a woman aged 45-65 years with acute or convalescent COVID-19.

This clone showed up just once. This chain links TRBV28 with TRBJ2-1; TRBD1 aligns across 8 bases. The CDR3 is 15 residues long. CDR1 is MDHEN and CDR2 is SYDVKM in the germline V gene. The ends lost 3 bases at V and 2 bases at J; junction bases unmatched: 3. Here the CDR3 DNA reads TGTGCCAGCAGTTTTAGGGGACAGGCCTACAATGAGCAGTTCTTC. Protein product: CASSFRGQAYNEQFF.

V gene TRBV5-4 combines with J gene TRBJ2-5; a weak D match, TRBD2 (6 bases). The germline CDR1 and CDR2 sequences are SGHNT and YYREEE (reference sequence). This CDR3 comprises 14 residues. V lost 2 bases and J lost 1, with 9 bases in between. CDR3: CASSLLSGQETQYF. CDR3 bases: TGTGCCAGCAGCTTACTTAGCGGCCAAGAGACCCAGTACTTC.

This chain joins TRBV6-2 or TRBV6-3 and TRBJ2-5; unclear D gene. Trimming shortened V by 2 bases and J by 4 bases, and 8 bases separated the two germline ends. This CDR3 is built from 13 residues. Germline V lookup: CDR1 MNHEY, CDR2 SVGEGT. The CDR3 DNA sequence: TGTGCCAGCAGTTACAGCCTAGGAGAGACCCAGTACTTC. This encodes CASSYSLGETQYF.

This chain joins TRBV19 and TRBJ2-1, with 9 bases lining up with TRBD2. This CDR3 is 16 amino acids long. Germline V gene sequence: CDR1 LNHDA, CDR2 SQIVND (reference sequence). V trimming: 5 bases; J trimming: 3 bases; junction bases outside the gene matches: 8. The CDR3 here is CASSPHRLAVYNEQFF. CDR3 bases: TGTGCCAGTAGTCCGCATCGACTAGCGGTCTACAATGAGCAGTTCTTC.

In this sample, this clone turned up once. CDR3 nucleotide sequence: TGCGCCAGCAGCTTAAGGACAGGGGAGCACTATGGCTACACCTTC. Protein sequence: CASSLRTGEHYGYTF. The chain is built from TRBV5-1 and TRBJ1-2; TRBD1 agrees at 9 bases. There are 15 residues in the CDR3. V lost 2 bases to trimming and J lost 3 bases; unmatched junction nucleotides: 5. Germline CDR1 is SGHRS and CDR2 is YFSETQ.

This sequence joins TRBV5-1 and TRBJ1-3, with 11 nucleotides matching TRBD1. Losses at the gene ends were 3 bases for V and 3 bases for J; bases not matched to a gene: 8. The CDR3 loop spans 17 amino acids. Germline V gene sequence: CDR1 SGHRS, CDR2 YFSETQ. Here the CDR3 DNA reads TGCGCCAGCAGCTACGTCCCGGGACAGGGGGTTGGAAACACCATATATTTT. Its translation: CASSYVPGQGVGNTIYF.

This clone was recorded once. Other DNA sequences from this sample encode an identical CDR3 as well. The genes are TRBV5-1 and TRBJ2-5; TRBD1 might be the D (6 bases). The V gene lost 6 bases and the J gene lost 5 bases, with 17 bases spanning the gap. CDR1 and CDR2 from the germline V gene are SGHRS and YFSETQ. This CDR3 has 14 residues. The CDR3 sequence: CASTYLITGETQYF. In nucleotides, the CDR3 is TGCGCCAGCACCTATCTGATCACAGGGGAGACCCAGTACTTC.

The rearrangement uses TRBV4-1 and TRBJ2-6, with a weak D call TRBD2 (5 bases). Trimming removed 1 base from V and 1 base from J, with 14 bases in between. This CDR3 region has 18 residues. Germline V CDR1 and CDR2: MGHRA, YSYEKL. In DNA, the CDR3 is TGCGCCAGCAGCCAAGGAGGTTCGGGAAAGTCTGGGGCCAACGTCCTGACTTTC. Residues: CASSQGGSGKSGANVLTF.

The V call is TRBV25-1, the J call TRBJ2-3, with TRBD2 matching 8 bases. With V trimmed by 5 bases and J by 5 bases, 6 bases remained unmatched. The germline gives CDR1 MGHDK, CDR2 SYGVNS. This CDR3 has 14 amino acids. This CDR3 reads CASSMLAGGDTQYF. CDR3 DNA: TGTGCCAGCAGTATGTTGGCGGGAGGAGATACGCAGTATTTT.

The V and J genes are TRBV5-4 and TRBJ2-7; 8 nucleotides match TRBD1. In germline, CDR1 is SGHNT, CDR2 YYREEE (reference sequence). The CDR3 is 15 amino acids. With 4 bases clipped from V and 2 bases from J, the junction kept 8 bases outside the gene matches. In nucleotides, the CDR3 is TGTGCCAGCAGCGGGACAGGCAGGCGTACCTACGAGCAGTACTTC. Protein product: CASSGTGRRTYEQYF. Full variable domain (outside the CDR3, taken from reference TRBV5-4 and TRBJ2-7): ETGVTQSPTHLIKTRGQQVTLRCSSQSGHNTVSWYQQALGQGPQFIFQYYREEENGRGNFPPRFSGLQFPNYSSELNVNALELDDSALYLCASSGTGRRTYEQYFGPGTRLTVT.

This clone is a singleton in its sample. V usage is TRBV11-3 and J usage is TRBJ2-7, with no clear D. CDR3 length equals 13 residues. Trimming removed 2 bases at V and 5 bases at J, with 10 bases between. Germline-derived CDR1 and CDR2 are SGHNT and YENEEA. The CDR3 here is CASSLNFGDEQYF. The CDR3 DNA reads as TGTGCCAGCAGCTTAAACTTTGGTGACGAGCAGTACTTC.

The chain has TRBV4-3 and TRBJ1-3; 8 nucleotides agree with TRBD1. This CDR3 contains 14 residues. Germline CDR1 reads LGHNA; CDR2 reads YSLEER. With V trimmed by 6 bases and J by 3 bases, 4 bases remained unmatched. CDR3 nucleotides: TGCGCCAGCAGTCGACAGGGGATTGGAAACACCATATATTTT. It yields the protein CASSRQGIGNTIYF.

The chain has TRBV27 and TRBJ1-6; the match to TRBD1 covers 7 bases. Germline V gene sequence: CDR1 MNHEY, CDR2 SMNVEV (reference sequence). The length of the CDR3 is 17 residues. V was clipped by 5 bases and J by 3 bases; unmatched bases: 10. In DNA, the CDR3 is TGTGCCAGCAGTCAAAATACCCGGGACAGCTATAATTCACCCCTCCACTTT. Protein sequence: CASSQNTRDSYNSPLHF.

The J gene is TRBJ1-5, the V gene TRBV19; no definite D call. CDR3 size: 14 residues. V was shortened by 7 bases and J by 3 bases, with 13 bases between the two germline ends. Germline CDR1 is LNHDA and CDR2 is SQIVND (reference sequence). As DNA, the CDR3 is TGTGCCAGTACGAGACAAGCATTCAATCAGCCCCAGCATTTT. Translation: CASTRQAFNQPQHF.

This sequence joins TRBV27 and TRBJ1-4; D unclear. The V gene lost 6 bases and the J gene lost 7 bases, with 21 bases spanning the gap. Germline assignment: CDR1 MNHEY and CDR2 SMNVEV (reference sequence). This CDR3 is 16 amino acids long. CDR3: CASRTKTAAVGEKLFF. The CDR3 bases are TGTGCCAGCAGAACAAAAACAGCTGCTGTAGGTGAAAAACTGTTTTTT. Filled out from reference TRBV27 and TRBJ1-4, the complete variable domain reads EAQVTQNPRYLITVTGKKLTVTCSQNMNHEYMSWYRQDPGLGLRQIYYSMNVEVTDKGDVPEGYKVSRKEKRNFPLILESPSPNQTSLYFCASRTKTAAVGEKLFFGSGTQLSVL.

The chain is built from TRBV19 and TRBJ2-7; TRBD1 matches at 7 bases. The germline V gene encodes CDR1 LNHDA and CDR2 SQIVND (reference sequence). The V gene end was trimmed by 0 bases and the J gene end by 4 bases; junction bases not matched to a gene: 6. The CDR3 totals 15 residues. The CDR3 loop is CASSIDAHRGYEQYF. CDR3 nucleotides: TGTGCCAGTAGTATAGATGCTCACAGGGGATACGAGCAGTACTTC.

V gene TRBV3-1 (or the pseudogene TRBV3-2) combines with J gene TRBJ2-7; the match to TRBD2 covers 10 bases. The CDR3 runs 15 residues. From germline, CDR1 is LGHDT and CDR2 YNNKEL (reference sequence). The J segment lost 2 bases and the V segment lost 0 bases, leaving 1 base of the junction unmatched. Here the CDR3 DNA reads TGTGCCAGCAGCCAAGACAGCGGGAGGGCCTACGAGCAGTACTTC. Translating it yields CASSQDSGRAYEQYF.